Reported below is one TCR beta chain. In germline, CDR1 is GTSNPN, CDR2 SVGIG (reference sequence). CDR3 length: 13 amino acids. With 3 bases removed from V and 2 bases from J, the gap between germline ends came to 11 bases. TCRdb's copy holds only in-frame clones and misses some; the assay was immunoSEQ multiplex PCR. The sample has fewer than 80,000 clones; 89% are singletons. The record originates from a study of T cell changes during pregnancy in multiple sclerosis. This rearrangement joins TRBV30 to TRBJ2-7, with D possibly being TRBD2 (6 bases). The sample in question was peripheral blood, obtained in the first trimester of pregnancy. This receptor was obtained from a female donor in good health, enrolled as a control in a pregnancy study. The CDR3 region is CAWRRREPYEQYF. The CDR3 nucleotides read TGTGCCTGGAGGAGGAGGGAGCCCTACGAGCAGTACTTC. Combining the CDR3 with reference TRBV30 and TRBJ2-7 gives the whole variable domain SQTIHQWPATLVQPVGSPLSLECTVEGTSNPNLYWYRQAAGRGLQLLFYSVGIGQISSEVPQNLSASRPQDRQFILSSKKLLLSDSGFYLCAWRRREPYEQYFGPGTRLTVT.